This passage covers 7 T cell receptor beta chains from one sample sequenced in a study of cytomegalovirus exposure and HLA in healthy donors. In the PCR, 60 Vbeta and 13 Jbeta primers were used. Some clones are missing from TCRdb's copy, which holds only in-frame ones; the method was immunoSEQ multiplex PCR. The table has about 120,000 clones, about 10% seen once. Sample: PBMCs. The receptors stem from a man aged 30-40 years in good health and CMV-seronegative.

The chain joins TRBV6-5 to TRBJ1-5; 7 nucleotides agree with TRBD1. V was clipped by 6 bases and J by 4 bases; unmatched bases: 6. The CDR3 consists of 14 residues. Per germline, CDR1 MNHEY and CDR2 SVGAGI. CDR3 in amino acids: CASSPGTVNQPQHF. The CDR3 bases are TGTGCCAGCAGCCCCGGGACAGTGAATCAGCCCCAGCATTTT.

This clone was picked up a small number of times. The V call is TRBV2, the J call TRBJ1-2; a weak D match, TRBD1 (5 bases). Trimming removed 3 bases at V and 6 bases at J, with 17 bases between. Per the germline V gene, CDR1 is SNHLY and CDR2 is FYNNEI. This CDR3 is built from 15 residues. The chain's CDR3 is CASSEQGYSANGYTF. The CDR3 DNA reads TGTGCCAGCAGTGAGCAGGGCTACTCGGCAAATGGCTACACCTTC.

The rearrangement links TRBV2 to TRBJ2-2, with 8 bases aligning to TRBD1. Looked up from germline, CDR1 is SNHLY and CDR2 is FYNNEI. CDR3 length: 16 amino acids. The ends lost 5 bases at V and 0 bases at J; junction bases unmatched: 5. The CDR3 bases are TGTGCCAGCAGTCGGGACAGGCTCTCGAACACCGGGGAGCTGTTTTTT. Translated, it gives CASSRDRLSNTGELFF.

V is TRBV15 and J is TRBJ2-1, with 8 bases lining up with TRBD2. With 2 bases clipped from V and 4 bases from J, the junction kept 10 bases outside the gene matches. CDR1 and CDR2 (germline): LNHNV, YYDKDF (reference sequence). CDR3 length equals 17 residues. The CDR3 region has the DNA TGTGCCACCAGCAGAATAAAGTGGAGCGGGGGTTACAATGAGCAGTTCTTC. Translation: CATSRIKWSGGYNEQFF.

The V gene is TRBV28, the J gene TRBJ1-2; tentative D call: TRBD1 (5 bases). The CDR3 is made up of 15 amino acids. Germline V gene sequence: CDR1 MDHEN, CDR2 SYDVKM. Trimming cost V 2 bases and J 3 bases, with 13 bases left between them. The CDR3 DNA reads as TGTGCCAGCAGTTTAGGCGGGGGAGGGGACTATGGCTACACCTTC. This encodes CASSLGGGGDYGYTF.

In its sample, this clone was seen a few times. The chain combines TRBV5-1 with TRBJ1-4, with D unresolved. Germline lookup yields CDR1 SGHRS and CDR2 YFSETQ. Trimming took off 2 bases at V and 4 bases at J, with 15 bases between the two ends. The CDR3 has 16 amino acids. In DNA form, the CDR3 reads TGCGCCAGCAGCTTTCAGGTATCGGCGGGTAATGAAAAACTGTTTTTT. It is translated as CASSFQVSAGNEKLFF.

This clone came up a few times. The genes are TRBV18 and TRBJ1-4; D remains unclear. This CDR3 region has 15 residues. V was clipped by 1 base and J by 7 bases, with 13 bases between them. In germline, CDR1 is KGHSH, CDR2 LQKENI. The CDR3 coding sequence is TGTGCCAGCTCACCACTCTCAAAGAGTAGTGAAAAACTGTTTTTT. Protein: CASSPLSKSSEKLFF.